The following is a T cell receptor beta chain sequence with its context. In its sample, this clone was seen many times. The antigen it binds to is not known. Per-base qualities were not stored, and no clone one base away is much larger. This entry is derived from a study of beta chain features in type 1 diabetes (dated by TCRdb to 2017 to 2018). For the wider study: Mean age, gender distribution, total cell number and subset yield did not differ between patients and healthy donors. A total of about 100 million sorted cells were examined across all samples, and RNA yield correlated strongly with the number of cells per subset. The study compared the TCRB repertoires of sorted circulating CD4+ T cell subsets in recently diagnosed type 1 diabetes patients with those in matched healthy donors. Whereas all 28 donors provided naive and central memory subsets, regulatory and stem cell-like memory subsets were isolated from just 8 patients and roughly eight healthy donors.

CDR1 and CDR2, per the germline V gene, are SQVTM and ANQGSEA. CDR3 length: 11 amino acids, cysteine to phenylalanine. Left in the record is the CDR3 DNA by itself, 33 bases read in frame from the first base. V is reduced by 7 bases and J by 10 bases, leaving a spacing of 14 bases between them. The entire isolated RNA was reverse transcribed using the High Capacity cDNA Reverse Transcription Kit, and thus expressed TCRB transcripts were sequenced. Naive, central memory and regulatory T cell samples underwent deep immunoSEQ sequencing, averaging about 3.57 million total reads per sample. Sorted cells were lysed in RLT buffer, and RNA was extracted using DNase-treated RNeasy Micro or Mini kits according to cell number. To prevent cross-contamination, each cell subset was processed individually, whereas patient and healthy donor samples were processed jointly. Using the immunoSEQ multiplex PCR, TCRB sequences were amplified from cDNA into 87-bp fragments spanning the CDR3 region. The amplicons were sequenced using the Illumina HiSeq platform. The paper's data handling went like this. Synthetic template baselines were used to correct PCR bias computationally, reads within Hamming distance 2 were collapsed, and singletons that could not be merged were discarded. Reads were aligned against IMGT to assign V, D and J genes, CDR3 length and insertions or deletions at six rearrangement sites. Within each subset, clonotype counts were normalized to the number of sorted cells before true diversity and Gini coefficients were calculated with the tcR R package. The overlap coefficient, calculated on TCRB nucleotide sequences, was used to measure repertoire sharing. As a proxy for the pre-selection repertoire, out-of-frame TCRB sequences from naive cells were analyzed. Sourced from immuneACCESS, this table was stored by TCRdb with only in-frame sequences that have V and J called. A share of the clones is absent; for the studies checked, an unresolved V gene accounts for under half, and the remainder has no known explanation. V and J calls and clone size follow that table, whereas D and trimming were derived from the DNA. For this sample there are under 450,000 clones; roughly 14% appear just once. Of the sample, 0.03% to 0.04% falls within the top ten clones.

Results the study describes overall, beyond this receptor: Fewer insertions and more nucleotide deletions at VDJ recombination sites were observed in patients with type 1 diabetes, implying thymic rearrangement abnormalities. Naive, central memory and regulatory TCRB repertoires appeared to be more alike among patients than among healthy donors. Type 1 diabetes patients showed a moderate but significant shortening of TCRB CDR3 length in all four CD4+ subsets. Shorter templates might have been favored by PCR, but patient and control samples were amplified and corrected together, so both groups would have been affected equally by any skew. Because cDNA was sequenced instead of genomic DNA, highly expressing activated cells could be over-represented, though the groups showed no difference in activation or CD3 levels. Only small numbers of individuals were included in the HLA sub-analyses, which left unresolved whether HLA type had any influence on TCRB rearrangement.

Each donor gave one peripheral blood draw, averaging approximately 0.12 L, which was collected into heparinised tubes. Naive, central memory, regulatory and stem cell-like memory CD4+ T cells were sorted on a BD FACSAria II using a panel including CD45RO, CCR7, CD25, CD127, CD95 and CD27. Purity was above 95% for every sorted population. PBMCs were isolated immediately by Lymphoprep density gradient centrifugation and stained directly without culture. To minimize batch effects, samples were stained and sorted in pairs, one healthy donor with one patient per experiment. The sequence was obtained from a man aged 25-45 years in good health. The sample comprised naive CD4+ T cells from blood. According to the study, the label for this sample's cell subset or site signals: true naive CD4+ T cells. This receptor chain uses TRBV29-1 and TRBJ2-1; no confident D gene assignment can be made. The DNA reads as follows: TGCAGCGCCGTACTCGGTGACGAGCAGTTCTTC. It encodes CSAVLGDEQFF.